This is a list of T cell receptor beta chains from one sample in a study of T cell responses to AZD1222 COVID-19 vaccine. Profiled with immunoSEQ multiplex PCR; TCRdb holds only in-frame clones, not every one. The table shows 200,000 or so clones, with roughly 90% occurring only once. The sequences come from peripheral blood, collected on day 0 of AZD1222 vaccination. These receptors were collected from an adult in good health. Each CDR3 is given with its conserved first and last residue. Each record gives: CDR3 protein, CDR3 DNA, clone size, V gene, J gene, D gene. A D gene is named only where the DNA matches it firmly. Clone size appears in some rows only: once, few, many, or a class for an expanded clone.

cdr3_aa: CASSGDLEQFF
cdr3_nt: TGTGCCAGCAGTGGGGATCTCGAGCAGTTCTTC
clone_size: few
v_call: TRBV19
j_call: TRBJ2-1
d_call: .

cdr3_aa: CATRPAASYEQYF
cdr3_nt: TGTGCGACTCGTCCGGCAGCGTCCTACGAGCAGTACTTC
clone_size: .
v_call: TRBV6-5
j_call: TRBJ2-7
d_call: .

cdr3_aa: CASSQGPNTEAFF
cdr3_nt: TGTGCCAGCAGCCAAGGGCCGAACACTGAAGCTTTCTTT
clone_size: .
v_call: TRBV3-1/TRBV3-2
j_call: TRBJ1-1
d_call: .

cdr3_aa: CASSRTTGSYEQYF
cdr3_nt: TGTGCCAGCAGCCGCACCACAGGATCCTACGAGCAGTACTTC
clone_size: .
v_call: TRBV7-9
j_call: TRBJ2-7
d_call: .

cdr3_aa: CASSQVDSTSTSTF
cdr3_nt: TGTGCCAGCAGCCAAGTTGATTCCACATCGACGTCCACCTTC
clone_size: .
v_call: TRBV3-1/TRBV3-2
j_call: TRBJ1-2
d_call: .

cdr3_aa: CASSLGQGQVSPLHF
cdr3_nt: TGTGCCAGCAGCCTCGGACAGGGTCAGGTTTCACCCCTCCACTTT
clone_size: .
v_call: TRBV14
j_call: TRBJ1-6
d_call: TRBD1

cdr3_aa: CASSVSAPPQHF
cdr3_nt: TGTGCCAGCAGTGTAAGTGCCCCGCCCCAGCATTTT
clone_size: .
v_call: TRBV2
j_call: TRBJ1-5
d_call: .

cdr3_aa: CAIADTLNTEAFF
cdr3_nt: TGTGCCATCGCGGACACACTGAACACTGAAGCTTTCTTT
clone_size: .
v_call: TRBV10-3
j_call: TRBJ1-1
d_call: .

cdr3_aa: CASSRTKGYTF
cdr3_nt: TGTGCCAGCTCCCGAACGAAGGGCTACACCTTC
clone_size: .
v_call: TRBV18
j_call: TRBJ1-2
d_call: .

cdr3_aa: CATRGRGAYNEQFF
cdr3_nt: TGTGCCACCCGGGGGCGGGGAGCCTACAATGAGCAGTTCTTC
clone_size: .
v_call: TRBV2
j_call: TRBJ2-1
d_call: .

cdr3_aa: CSAAGGPYEQYF
cdr3_nt: TGCAGCGCAGCGGGAGGGCCTTACGAGCAGTACTTC
clone_size: .
v_call: TRBV29-1
j_call: TRBJ2-7
d_call: TRBD2

cdr3_aa: CASRTGQAYNSPLHF
cdr3_nt: TGTGCCAGCAGGACAGGACAGGCCTATAATTCACCCCTCCACTTT
clone_size: .
v_call: TRBV6-5
j_call: TRBJ1-6
d_call: TRBD1

cdr3_aa: CASSVDLGPYEQYF
cdr3_nt: TGTGCCAGCAGCGTAGACCTTGGGCCCTACGAGCAGTACTTC
clone_size: .
v_call: TRBV9
j_call: TRBJ2-7
d_call: .

cdr3_aa: CASSPRLAGVQETQYF
cdr3_nt: TGTGCCAGCAGCCCAAGATTAGCGGGGGTCCAAGAGACCCAGTACTTC
clone_size: .
v_call: TRBV7-2
j_call: TRBJ2-5
d_call: TRBD2

cdr3_aa: CASSIGGPRTEAFF
cdr3_nt: TGTGCCAGTAGTATAGGGGGACCGAGGACTGAAGCTTTCTTT
clone_size: .
v_call: TRBV19
j_call: TRBJ1-1
d_call: .

cdr3_aa: CATSRDRQIWGETQYF
cdr3_nt: TGTGCCACCAGCAGAGATAGGCAAATTTGGGGAGAGACCCAGTACTTC
clone_size: .
v_call: TRBV15
j_call: TRBJ2-5
d_call: .

cdr3_aa: CASSQVGGPVSGNTIYF
cdr3_nt: TGCGCCAGCAGCCAAGTTGGGGGGCCGGTCTCTGGAAACACCATATATTTT
clone_size: .
v_call: TRBV4-3
j_call: TRBJ1-3
d_call: .

cdr3_aa: CASSYIPRVDNQPQHF
cdr3_nt: TGTGCCAGCAGTTATATTCCCCGGGTGGATAATCAGCCCCAGCATTTT
clone_size: .
v_call: TRBV6-2/TRBV6-3
j_call: TRBJ1-5
d_call: .

cdr3_aa: CASRLYGDGYTF
cdr3_nt: TGTGCCAGCAGATTATACGGGGATGGCTACACCTTC
clone_size: .
v_call: TRBV5-6
j_call: TRBJ1-2
d_call: .

cdr3_aa: CATSGDGVNYGYTF
cdr3_nt: TGTGCCACCAGTGGGGATGGGGTTAACTATGGCTACACCTTC
clone_size: .
v_call: TRBV24-1
j_call: TRBJ1-2
d_call: .

cdr3_aa: CASSHTTVPTEAFF
cdr3_nt: TGTGCCAGCAGCCACACCACAGTTCCCACTGAAGCTTTCTTT
clone_size: .
v_call: TRBV3-1/TRBV3-2
j_call: TRBJ1-1
d_call: .

cdr3_aa: CASSLFGEGLAGGREQYF
cdr3_nt: TGTGCCAGCAGCTTATTTGGGGAGGGACTAGCGGGAGGGAGGGAGCAGTACTTC
clone_size: once
v_call: TRBV7-2
j_call: TRBJ2-7
d_call: TRBD2

cdr3_aa: CASSPAGTRSEQYF
cdr3_nt: TGTGCCAGCAGCCCCGCCGGGACTAGGTCAGAGCAGTACTTC
clone_size: .
v_call: TRBV7-2
j_call: TRBJ2-7
d_call: TRBD2

cdr3_aa: CASSLAGTSAYNEQFF
cdr3_nt: TGTGCCAGCAGCTTAGCGGGGACTAGCGCCTACAATGAGCAGTTCTTC
clone_size: .
v_call: TRBV11-3
j_call: TRBJ2-1
d_call: TRBD2

cdr3_aa: CASSSAIMNTEAFF
cdr3_nt: TGTGCCAGCAGTTCGGCTATCATGAACACTGAAGCTTTCTTT
clone_size: .
v_call: TRBV27
j_call: TRBJ1-1
d_call: .

cdr3_aa: CASSARDRGYEQYF
cdr3_nt: TGTGCCAGCAGCGCCCGCGACAGGGGCTACGAGCAGTACTTC
clone_size: few
v_call: TRBV6-5
j_call: TRBJ2-7
d_call: TRBD1

cdr3_aa: CASSAQEGAAFF
cdr3_nt: TGTGCCAGCAGCGCGCAGGAGGGGGCGGCTTTCTTT
clone_size: .
v_call: TRBV9
j_call: TRBJ1-1
d_call: TRBD1

cdr3_aa: CASSEAHLVRSYNEQFF
cdr3_nt: TGTGCCAGCAGTGAAGCTCACCTAGTCAGGTCCTACAATGAGCAGTTCTTC
clone_size: .
v_call: TRBV6-1
j_call: TRBJ2-1
d_call: .

cdr3_aa: CASSLRLAGGPQETQYF
cdr3_nt: TGTGCCAGCAGCCTGCGACTAGCGGGGGGGCCCCAAGAGACCCAGTACTTC
clone_size: once
v_call: TRBV11-2
j_call: TRBJ2-5
d_call: TRBD2

cdr3_aa: CAISEGDTLTEAFF
cdr3_nt: TGTGCCATCAGTGAAGGGGACACCCTAACTGAAGCTTTCTTT
clone_size: once
v_call: TRBV10-3
j_call: TRBJ1-1
d_call: .

cdr3_aa: CASSEWDRVGETQYF
cdr3_nt: TGTGCCAGCAGTGAATGGGACAGGGTGGGCGAGACCCAGTACTTC
clone_size: few
v_call: TRBV2
j_call: TRBJ2-5
d_call: TRBD1

cdr3_aa: CASSHRPAEQYF
cdr3_nt: TGTGCCAGCAGCCATCGCCCGGCAGAGCAGTACTTC
clone_size: .
v_call: TRBV3-1/TRBV3-2
j_call: TRBJ2-7
d_call: .

cdr3_aa: CASSRERVGEKLFF
cdr3_nt: TGTGCCAGCAGCCGCGAGAGGGTGGGAGAAAAACTGTTTTTT
clone_size: .
v_call: TRBV9
j_call: TRBJ1-4
d_call: .

cdr3_aa: CASSTPGLGYGYTF
cdr3_nt: TGTGCCAGCAGTACCCCGGGTCTCGGCTATGGCTACACCTTC
clone_size: .
v_call: TRBV6-6
j_call: TRBJ1-2
d_call: .

cdr3_aa: CASSQGVAGGPRQETQYF
cdr3_nt: TGCGCCAGCAGCCAAGGGGTCGCGGGGGGGCCCCGGCAAGAGACCCAGTACTTC
clone_size: .
v_call: TRBV4-3
j_call: TRBJ2-5
d_call: TRBD2

cdr3_aa: CASSGVGTGELFF
cdr3_nt: TGTGCCAGCAGCGGGGTAGGAACCGGGGAGCTGTTTTTT
clone_size: once
v_call: TRBV9
j_call: TRBJ2-2
d_call: .

cdr3_aa: CASSLAGTYEQYF
cdr3_nt: TGTGCCAGCAGCTTAGCCGGAACCTACGAGCAGTACTTC
clone_size: .
v_call: TRBV7-8
j_call: TRBJ2-7
d_call: .

cdr3_aa: CASSADTRELFF
cdr3_nt: TGTGCCAGCAGCGCAGATACCAGGGAGCTGTTTTTT
clone_size: .
v_call: TRBV7-9
j_call: TRBJ2-2
d_call: .

cdr3_aa: CASSSTRDSMVYYNEQFF
cdr3_nt: TGTGCCAGCAGTTCGACCCGGGACTCGATGGTTTACTACAATGAGCAGTTCTTC
clone_size: .
v_call: TRBV27
j_call: TRBJ2-1
d_call: .

cdr3_aa: CASSLGPGANSPLHF
cdr3_nt: TGTGCCAGCAGCTTGGGACCCGGAGCGAATTCACCCCTCCACTTT
clone_size: .
v_call: TRBV5-6
j_call: TRBJ1-6
d_call: .

cdr3_aa: CASSGSGGNTIYF
cdr3_nt: TGTGCCAGCAGCGGCTCCGGGGGAAACACCATATATTTT
clone_size: .
v_call: TRBV9
j_call: TRBJ1-3
d_call: .

cdr3_aa: CASSIKSQFNQPQHF
cdr3_nt: TGTGCCAGTAGTATCAAATCACAGTTCAATCAGCCCCAGCATTTT
clone_size: .
v_call: TRBV19
j_call: TRBJ1-5
d_call: .

cdr3_aa: CASSVGAQGDGVAEAFF
cdr3_nt: TGTGCCAGCAGCGTAGGGGCGCAGGGGGATGGGGTCGCTGAAGCTTTCTTT
clone_size: .
v_call: TRBV9
j_call: TRBJ1-1
d_call: TRBD1